A selection of T cell receptor beta chains follows, all from one sample in a study of shared clonotypes between healthy human individuals. Generated by immunoSEQ multiplex PCR, the TCRdb table keeps only in-frame clones and is missing some. Here the sample spans more than 550,000 clones, roughly 94% being singletons. The sample comprised naive CD8+ T cells sorted from blood. The receptors here all came from a man aged 25-40 years in good health. CDR3s include the opening cysteine and the closing phenylalanine or tryptophan. A D gene is named only where the DNA matches it firmly. A clone size is listed for some rows: how often the clone was seen (once, few, many), or a class if it is expanded.

J	V	size	D	CDR3	DNA
TRBJ2-7	TRBV29-1	NA	NA	CSVDADGSYEQYF	TGCAGCGTTGACGCGGACGGCTCCTACGAGCAGTACTTC
TRBJ2-1	TRBV7-2	NA	NA	CASSLPNYNEQFF	TGTGCCAGCAGCTTACCGAACTACAATGAGCAGTTCTTC
TRBJ2-7	TRBV6-1	NA	TRBD2	CASSEARLAGDPHEQYF	TGTGCCAGCAGTGAAGCGCGTCTAGCGGGAGATCCCCACGAGCAGTACTTC
TRBJ1-1	TRBV27	NA	NA	CASRPSGWGEAFF	TGTGCCAGCAGACCTTCGGGGTGGGGGGAAGCTTTCTTT
TRBJ1-1	TRBV29-1	NA	NA	CSVVGQPINLNTEAFF	TGCAGCGTTGTCGGCCAGCCGATCAACCTGAACACTGAAGCTTTCTTT
TRBJ2-7	TRBV15	once	NA	CATSRETGPREQYF	TGTGCCACCAGCAGAGAGACAGGCCCCAGGGAGCAGTACTTC
TRBJ2-2	TRBV19	NA	TRBD2	CASKGVEGGPGTGELFF	TGTGCCAGTAAAGGAGTGGAGGGAGGGCCAGGCACCGGGGAGCTGTTTTTT
TRBJ1-4	TRBV9	NA	NA	CASSVGKFGGVDEKLFF	TGTGCCAGCAGCGTAGGAAAGTTCGGGGGAGTTGATGAAAAACTGTTTTTT
TRBJ2-6	TRBV27	NA	NA	CASSFPKGVLTF	TGTGCCAGCAGTTTCCCCAAAGGGGTCCTGACTTTC
TRBJ2-5	TRBV29-1	NA	NA	CSVSGNRVQETQYF	TGCAGCGTATCCGGAAATAGGGTCCAAGAGACCCAGTACTTC
TRBJ2-2	TRBV28	NA	NA	CASGRAGRVTGELFF	TGTGCCAGCGGTCGAGCAGGGCGGGTTACCGGGGAGCTGTTTTTT
TRBJ2-1	TRBV7-9	NA	NA	CASSLAGLHTDNEQFF	TGTGCCAGCAGCTTAGCTGGACTCCATACTGACAATGAGCAGTTCTTC
TRBJ2-7	TRBV9	NA	NA	CASSAGSGAVYEQYF	TGTGCCAGCAGCGCCGGGTCAGGGGCGGTGTACGAGCAGTACTTC
TRBJ2-5	TRBV28	NA	NA	CASLPGERWNQETQYF	TGTGCCAGCCTCCCCGGGGAACGGTGGAACCAAGAGACCCAGTACTTC
TRBJ2-1	TRBV27	few	TRBD1	CASGTAAYNEQFF	TGTGCCAGTGGGACAGCGGCCTACAATGAGCAGTTCTTC
TRBJ2-1	TRBV7-9	NA	NA	CASSLAGSGSYNEQFF	TGTGCCAGCAGCTTAGCGGGGTCAGGTTCCTACAATGAGCAGTTCTTC
TRBJ2-7	TRBV4-1	NA	NA	CASSQEYGDQGNEQYF	TGCGCCAGCAGCCAAGAATATGGGGACCAGGGTAACGAGCAGTACTTC
TRBJ1-1	TRBV7-9	NA	TRBD1	CASSLKGQGWTEAFF	TGTGCCAGCAGCTTGAAGGGACAGGGGTGGACTGAAGCTTTCTTT
TRBJ2-1	TRBV10-3	NA	TRBD2	CAISEGLAEYPSYNEQFF	TGTGCCATCAGTGAAGGGCTAGCGGAGTACCCCTCCTACAATGAGCAGTTCTTC
TRBJ2-4	TRBV7-6	NA	NA	CASSARSVGPSGNIQYF	TGTGCCAGCAGCGCGCGGTCGGTTGGGCCCTCGGGAAACATTCAGTACTTC
TRBJ2-1	TRBV9	NA	TRBD2	CASSVFAGADNEQFF	TGTGCCAGCAGCGTATTTGCGGGAGCGGACAATGAGCAGTTCTTC
TRBJ1-5	TRBV28	NA	TRBD1	CASSSSLDRDSNQPQHF	TGTGCCAGCAGTTCCTCACTGGACAGGGACAGCAATCAGCCCCAGCATTTT
TRBJ1-2	TRBV5-1	NA	NA	CASSLGPGGQSGYTF	TGCGCCAGCAGCTTGGGCCCGGGAGGCCAAAGTGGCTACACCTTC
TRBJ1-4	TRBV9	NA	NA	CASSPGPTNEKLFF	TGTGCCAGCAGCCCGGGACCAACTAATGAAAAACTGTTTTTT
TRBJ2-7	TRBV5-4	NA	TRBD2	CASSSLAGISSYEQYF	TGTGCCAGCAGCTCCCTAGCGGGGATAAGCTCCTACGAGCAGTACTTC
TRBJ1-4	TRBV27	NA	TRBD1	CASSRQDRRNEKLFF	TGTGCCAGCAGCAGACAGGACAGGAGAAATGAAAAACTGTTTTTT
TRBJ1-5	TRBV2	NA	NA	CASSPISISNQPQHF	TGTGCCAGCAGTCCTATAAGCATTAGCAATCAGCCCCAGCATTTT
TRBJ1-4	TRBV27	few	NA	CASSLVATNEKLFF	TGTGCCAGCAGTTTAGTTGCAACTAATGAAAAACTGTTTTTT
TRBJ2-7	TRBV4-1	NA	NA	CASSPSTGTDYEQYF	TGCGCCAGCAGTCCTTCGACCGGGACTGACTACGAGCAGTACTTC
TRBJ1-1	TRBV19	NA	NA	CASTRVGAYLNTEAFF	TGTGCCAGTACGAGGGTGGGCGCCTATTTGAACACTGAAGCTTTCTTT
TRBJ2-4	TRBV19	NA	NA	CASSITTLAKNIQYF	TGTGCCAGTAGTATTACGACCCTAGCCAAAAACATTCAGTACTTC
TRBJ2-1	TRBV2	NA	NA	CASSWRHEQFF	TGTGCCAGCAGCTGGAGGCATGAGCAGTTCTTC
TRBJ1-1	TRBV14	NA	TRBD1	CASSQPGQLNTEAFF	TGTGCCAGCAGCCAACCGGGACAGCTAAACACTGAAGCTTTCTTT